This T cell receptor beta chain was sequenced in a study of sequential checkpoint blockade in melanoma. About the research overall: Arm A got nivolumab then ipilimumab; arm B the reverse, 1:1.

Sequencing used immunoSEQ multiplex PCR; TCRdb keeps in-frame clones, though not all of them. The data contain around 19,000 clones, approximately 26% of them singletons. V shed 6 bases, J shed 6 bases, and the junction held 8 bases outside the gene matches. The CDR3 covers 16 residues. Germline values: CDR1 MNHGY, CDR2 SAAAGT. As to treatment: randomized to nivolumab then ipilimumab (arm A) or the reverse (arm B). No patient had prior DNA-damaging chemotherapy. This TCR was sampled from a human donor with melanoma. The chain couples TRBV6-8 to TRBJ2-2; 12 nucleotides align to TRBD2. The sample was tumor tissue (inferred from file names), taken from a patient given nivolumab and ipilimumab in sequence. In nucleotides, the CDR3 is TGTGCCAGCAGGAGACTAGCGGGAGTAGTCCCCGGGGAGCTGTTTTTT. Translation gives CASRRLAGVVPGELFF.